The 32 T cell receptor beta chains below come from one sample, sequenced in a study of T cells in Graves' hyperthyroidism and ophthalmopathy (dated by TCRdb to about 2019). The library was made by multiplex PCR. The instrument given in TCRdb is Illumina HiSeq 2000. The TCR beta CDR3 regions were amplified from the RNA transcripts. The TCR CDR3 was subjected to a first round of RT-PCR using the HTBI primer set and the Qiagen OneStep RT-PCR kit. TCRdb reran the public reads through fastp at Q25 and MiXCR, keeping productive beta chains. A single entry per CDR3 protein holds the most common genes and DNA from its merged rows. Recorded for this sample are 200,000 to 250,000 distinct CDR3 sequences; 15% to 20% of them occurred a single time. The ten largest make up 50% of the sample. The specimen was blood. These receptors were obtained from a man aged 50 to 59 with Graves' hyperthyroidism.

This clonotype was observed at least ten times. The chain uses TRBV7-8 and TRBJ2-1, with 7 bases aligning to TRBD1. The V gene end was trimmed by 1 base and the J gene end by 1 base; junction bases not matched to a gene: 1. CDR1 is SGHVS and CDR2 is FQNEAQ in the germline V gene. This CDR3 has 15 amino acids. The CDR3 DNA sequence: TGTGCCAGCAGCTTAGGGGGACAGTCCTACAATGAGCAGTTCTTC. Protein sequence: CASSLGGQSYNEQFF.

This clonotype was seen at least ten times. This rearrangement joins TRBV18 to TRBJ1-1, with no clear D. The CDR3 loop spans 13 amino acids. The V end lost 1 base, the J end lost 1 base, and 4 bases lay between the germline ends. The germline V gene has CDR1 KGHSH and CDR2 LQKENI. CDR3 region: CASSPHKNTEAFF. As DNA, the CDR3 is TGTGCCAGCTCACCACACAAGAACACTGAAGCTTTCTTT.

This clonotype was seen repeatedly, ten times or more. The rearrangement joins TRBV2 to TRBJ2-7; 9 bases fit TRBD1. The V segment lost 11 bases and the J segment 2 bases; nucleotides outside the gene matches: 10. CDR3 length: 14 residues. Germline lookup yields CDR1 SNHLY and CDR2 FYNNEI. DNA for the CDR3: TGTGCCGGCTCCCCGGACAGGGGCACCTACGAGCAGTACTTC. Its translation: CAGSPDRGTYEQYF.

The chain employs TRBV6-1 and TRBJ2-6; D is ambiguous. The germline gives CDR1 MNHNS, CDR2 SASEGT. Trimming cost V 5 bases and J 0 bases, with 11 bases left between them. The CDR3 covers 16 residues. The CDR3 DNA reads as TGTGCCAGCAGTTCTCCCACAGCCTCTGGGGCCAACGTCCTGACTTTC. As protein: CASSSPTASGANVLTF.

This clonotype was counted at least ten times. The J gene is TRBJ2-1, the V gene TRBV12-3 or TRBV12-4; 8 positions agree with TRBD2. The ends lost 5 bases at V and 1 base at J; junction bases unmatched: 19. The CDR3 is made up of 20 amino acids. The CDR3 DNA sequence: TGTGCCAGCAGTCTGCGGACTAGCCAAACGATAGTACGATCCTACAATGAGCAGTTCTTC. Its translation: CASSLRTSQTIVRSYNEQFF.

Ten or more counts support this clonotype. The chain joins TRBV14 to TRBJ2-1; no clear D. Germline V gene lookup returns CDR1 SGHDN and CDR2 FVKESK. The CDR3 spans 16 residues. V lost 6 bases, J lost 7 bases, and 22 bases lay in between. CDR3 nucleotides: TGTGCCAGCAGACCTAACGAGGCGAAGATGGGGAATGAGCAGTTCTTC. Translating it yields CASRPNEAKMGNEQFF.

This chain uses TRBV11-3 with TRBJ2-1, with 13 nucleotides matching TRBD2. V was pared by 0 bases and J by 0 bases, with 5 bases of the junction left unmatched. The CDR3 has 19 residues. Germline-derived CDR1 and CDR2 are SGHNT and YENEEA. The CDR3 DNA reads TGTGCCAGCAGCTTAGAGGGACTAGCGGGACGTAGCTCCTACAATGAGCAGTTCTTC. Encoded protein: CASSLEGLAGRSSYNEQFF.

This clonotype was recorded only once. The chain combines TRBV9 with TRBJ2-3, with a weak D call TRBD2 (6 bases). CDR3 length: 14 amino acids. V shed 6 bases and J shed 6 bases, with 17 bases lying between them. Germline CDR1 reads SGDLS; CDR2 reads YYNGEE. In nucleotides, the CDR3 is TGTGCCAGCACCCCCTCCCCTCTAGCGGATACGCAGTATTTT. Translation: CASTPSPLADTQYF.

This clonotype was detected ten times or more. The V and J genes are TRBV11-3 and TRBJ2-1, with D maybe TRBD2 (6 bases). Germline values: CDR1 SGHNT, CDR2 YENEEA. V lost 1 base and J lost 6, with 13 bases in between. The CDR3 contains 15 residues. This CDR3 is CASSLGSGRSNEQFF. The CDR3 DNA is TGTGCCAGCAGCTTAGGGTCAGGGAGGTCCAATGAGCAGTTCTTC. The entire variable domain, with the rest obtained from reference TRBV11-3 and TRBJ2-1, is as follows: EAGVVQSPRYKIIEKKQPVAFWCNPISGHNTLYWYLQNLGQGPELLIRYENEEAVDDSQLPKDRFSAERLKGVDSTLKIQPAELGDSAVYLCASSLGSGRSNEQFFGPGTRLTVL.

This clonotype was seen at least ten times. The genes are TRBV2 and TRBJ2-5; 7 bases align to TRBD1. The CDR3 is 14 amino acids. V lost 6 bases, J lost 7 bases, and 11 bases stayed unmatched. CDR1 and CDR2 from the germline V gene are SNHLY and FYNNEI. The CDR3 is CASSEQGQYGTQYF. DNA of the CDR3: TGTGCCAGCAGCGAACAGGGGCAGTATGGGACCCAGTACTTC. Full variable domain (missing parts from reference TRBV2 and TRBJ2-5): EPEVTQTPSHQVTQMGQEVILRCVPISNHLYFYWYRQILGQKVEFLVSFYNNEISEKSEIFDDQFSVERPDGSNFTLKIRSTKLEDSAMYFCASSEQGQYGTQYFGPGTRLLVL.

This clonotype was observed many times. The rearrangement uses TRBV27 and TRBJ2-1, with D possibly being TRBD2 (7 bases). Germline V gives CDR1 MNHEY, CDR2 SMNVEV (reference sequence). The CDR3 runs 14 residues. Trimming cost V 6 bases and J 6 bases, with 15 bases left between them. CDR3 in DNA: TGTGCCAGCAGATGGGGGGGCACCATCAATGAGCAGTTCTTC. As protein: CASRWGGTINEQFF.

This clonotype appeared many times. V and J are TRBV5-1 and TRBJ2-1, with a possible D match to TRBD1 (6 bases). With 7 bases removed from V and 4 bases from J, the gap between germline ends came to 15 bases. The germline CDR1 and CDR2 sequences are SGHRS and YFSETQ. The CDR3 extends over 14 amino acids. The CDR3 DNA reads TGCGCCAGCTTTCCGGGACAAAATTACAATGAGCAGTTCTTC. Translated, it gives CASFPGQNYNEQFF.

This clonotype was recorded at least ten times. The chain combines TRBV6-1 with TRBJ1-1; D is unclear. Trimming took off 5 bases at V and 5 bases at J, with 12 bases between the two ends. This CDR3 has 13 amino acids. CDR1 is MNHNS, CDR2 SASEGT, per germline. In DNA, the CDR3 is TGTGCCAGCAGTTCTCTTCTAGGAACTGAAGCTTTCTTT. It yields the protein CASSSLLGTEAFF.

This clonotype has only one observation. A read error may explain this, as a much larger clone is one base away. The rearrangement uses TRBV18 and TRBJ1-2; the match to TRBD1 covers 7 bases. From germline, CDR1 is KGHSH and CDR2 LQKENI. There are 16 residues in the CDR3. The CDR3 DNA reads as TGTGCCTGCTCACCGCGGACAGGCGTGACCTACTATGGCTACACCTTC. Protein product: CACSPRTGVTYYGYTF.

This clonotype has more than one count but fewer than ten. The chain is built from TRBV28 and TRBJ1-4, with TRBD1 matching 7 bases. V shed 3 bases and J 4 bases; nucleotides not matched to a gene: 8. The V gene's germline CDR1 is MDHEN and CDR2 SYDVKM. The CDR3 loop spans 16 amino acids. The CDR3 nucleotides read TGTGCCAGCAGTTTCAGCGGGACAGCCTTTAATGAAAAACTGTTTTTT. It yields the protein CASSFSGTAFNEKLFF.

This clonotype was picked up many times. This sequence joins TRBV6-1 and TRBJ1-1, with D maybe TRBD1 (5 bases). Germline CDR1 reads MNHNS; CDR2 reads SASEGT. V was trimmed by 5 bases and J by 11 bases, leaving 12 bases between them. The CDR3 has 11 amino acids. The CDR3 is CASSFGALAFF. The CDR3 coding sequence is TGTGCCAGCAGTTTTGGGGCGTTGGCTTTCTTT.

Ten or more counts support this clonotype. The chain recombines TRBV29-1 with TRBJ2-7; D not resolved. CDR3 length: 13 amino acids. Trimming shortened V by 5 bases and J by 2 bases, and 13 bases separated the two germline ends. Germline loops: CDR1 SQVTM, CDR2 ANQGSEA. The CDR3, as DNA: TGCAGCGTTCTATCTGACAAGACCTACGAGCAGTACTTC. This sequence encodes CSVLSDKTYEQYF.

J is TRBJ2-3 and V is TRBV2; a weak D match, TRBD2 (5 bases). Looked up from germline, CDR1 is SNHLY and CDR2 is FYNNEI. The CDR3 contains 14 residues. V lost 4 bases to trimming and J lost 4 bases, with 12 bases between them. The CDR3 sequence is CASSARRLSDTQYF. For the CDR3, the DNA is TGTGCCAGCAGTGCAAGGAGGCTTTCAGATACGCAGTATTTT.

This clonotype was picked up a small number of times. The chain is built from TRBV14 and TRBJ2-7; 9 nucleotides agree with TRBD1. Looked up from germline, CDR1 is SGHDN and CDR2 is FVKESK. Germline trimming cut 4 bases from V and 2 bases from J; bases unmatched to any gene: 9. This CDR3 spans 16 amino acids. The CDR3 protein is CASSRGGQGTAYEQYF. CDR3 DNA: TGTGCCAGCAGCCGAGGAGGACAGGGGACGGCCTACGAGCAGTACTTC.

This clonotype was observed at least ten times. V gene TRBV7-8 combines with J gene TRBJ2-7, with D perhaps being TRBD1 or TRBD2 (5 bases each). Germline loops: CDR1 SGHVS, CDR2 FQNEAQ. The CDR3 has 14 residues. The ends were cut back, 5 bases at V and 3 bases at J, with 14 bases in the middle. The CDR3 nucleotides read TGTGCCAGCAGCCCCGGGACGCACGGCTACGAGCAGTACTTC. It translates to CASSPGTHGYEQYF. The complete variable domain, with remaining parts taken from reference TRBV7-8 and TRBJ2-7, reads GAGVSQSPRYKVAKRGQDVALRCDPISGHVSLFWYQQALGQGPEFLTYFQNEAQLDKSGLPSDRFFAERPEGSVSTLKIQRTQQEDSAVYLCASSPGTHGYEQYFGPGTRLTVT.

This clonotype was seen ten or more times. This rearrangement joins TRBV6-1 to TRBJ2-2, with D tentatively TRBD2 (5 bases). There are 16 residues in the CDR3. Germline CDR1 and CDR2: MNHNS and SASEGT. Trimming shortened V by 3 bases and J by 9 bases, and 20 bases separated the two germline ends. CDR3 region: CASSDGIGFKDWELFF. CDR3 bases: TGTGCCAGCAGTGACGGTATCGGGTTCAAGGACTGGGAGCTGTTTTTT.

This clonotype was recorded at least ten times. The chain carries TRBV27 and TRBJ2-3; D is possibly TRBD2 (5 bases). Germline CDR1 is MNHEY and CDR2 is SMNVEV (reference sequence). The CDR3 covers 16 residues. Trimming pared 2 bases from V and 1 base from J, leaving 13 bases between. Here the CDR3 DNA reads TGTGCCAGCAGTTTAAACGGGAACGGCCGCACAGATACGCAGTATTTT. Protein product: CASSLNGNGRTDTQYF.

The V and J genes are TRBV4-1 and TRBJ2-3; D may be TRBD1 (5 bases). V was pared by 3 bases and J by 1 base, with 14 bases between. The CDR3 covers 16 residues. CDR1 MGHRA and CDR2 YSYEKL come from the germline V gene. The CDR3 sequence: CASSHQGVGGTDTQYF. The CDR3, as DNA: TGCGCCAGCAGCCATCAAGGGGTCGGTGGCACAGATACGCAGTATTTT.

On this clonotype: A much bigger clone sits one base away, suggesting this may be a read error. The chain uses TRBV6-1 and TRBJ2-7, with D perhaps matching TRBD1 or TRBD2 (5 bases each). CDR1 MNHNS and CDR2 SASEGT come from the germline V gene. The CDR3 spans 13 residues. CDR3 bases: TGTACCAGCAGGGTAAATCTGAGGGCCGAGCAGTACTTC. Protein: CTSRVNLRAEQYF.

The table lists this clonotype with a few counts. The V and J genes are TRBV5-1 and TRBJ1-1; a weak D match, TRBD1 (6 bases). CDR3 length equals 13 residues. Germline CDR1 SGHRS, CDR2 YFSETQ. Trimming shortened V by 1 base and J by 7 bases, and 11 bases separated the two germline ends. CDR3 sequence reads: CASSLSDRIEAFF. CDR3 nucleotides: TGCGCCAGCAGCTTGTCAGACAGGATTGAAGCTTTCTTT.

In this sample, this clonotype turned up many times. This chain connects TRBV28 to TRBJ2-2; D ambiguous. CDR3 size: 16 residues. V lost 1 base to trimming and J lost 0 bases, with 9 bases between them. From germline, CDR1 is MDHEN and CDR2 SYDVKM. This chain's CDR3 is CASSLFSGPNTGELFF. CDR3 DNA sequence: TGTGCCAGCAGTTTATTCTCAGGCCCGAACACCGGGGAGCTGTTTTTT.

Many counts were recorded for this clonotype. The chain joins TRBV28 to TRBJ1-1, with D hard to call. The germline V and J ends were trimmed by 7 bases and 0 bases, with 9 bases remaining between them. Germline V gene data show CDR1 as MDHEN and CDR2 as SYDVKM. This CDR3 region has 13 residues. The chain's CDR3 is CASIGGLNTEAFF. Here the CDR3 DNA reads TGTGCCAGCATAGGAGGGTTGAACACTGAAGCTTTCTTT.

This clonotype was recorded at least ten times. V usage is TRBV18 and J usage is TRBJ2-2; 9 bases are shared with TRBD1. Germline V gene data show CDR1 as KGHSH and CDR2 as LQKENI. The V segment lost 8 bases and the J segment 2 bases; nucleotides outside the gene matches: 6. The CDR3 sequence is 15 residues long. CDR3 sequence: CASSQGQGNTGELFF. The CDR3 nucleotides are TGTGCCAGCAGTCAGGGACAGGGAAACACCGGGGAGCTGTTTTTT.

Of note for this clonotype: A much larger clone differs from this one at a single base, so this may be a read error. The chain couples TRBV29-1 to TRBJ2-6; 7 nucleotides align to TRBD1. From germline, CDR1 is SQVTM and CDR2 ANQGSEA. CDR3 size: 16 residues. The J segment lost 2 bases and the V segment lost 5 bases, leaving 9 bases of the junction unmatched. CDR3 DNA: TGCAGCGTTTCAGAGGGGGCTACTCCTGGGGCCAACGTCCTGACTTTC. It encodes CSVSEGATPGANVLTF.

In its sample, this clonotype was seen a few times. The chain recombines TRBV4-3 with TRBJ2-3; 13 bases fit TRBD2. CDR1 and CDR2 from the germline V gene are LGHNA and YSLEER. The V segment lost 3 bases and the J segment 5 bases; nucleotides outside the gene matches: 11. The CDR3 consists of 18 residues. This CDR3 reads CASSQTPGLAGRLDTQYF. Here the CDR3 DNA reads TGCGCCAGCAGCCAGACGCCGGGACTAGCGGGACGACTAGATACGCAGTATTTT.

About this clonotype itself: This could be a read error, since a much larger clone is one nucleotide away. The chain is built from TRBV2 and TRBJ1-4; 8 bases are shared with TRBD1. Looked up from germline, CDR1 is SNHLY and CDR2 is FYNNEI. The CDR3 is made up of 16 amino acids. In DNA form, the CDR3 reads TGTGCCAGCAGTGAACTACCGACAGGGGTTAATGAAAAACCGTTTTTT. As protein: CASSELPTGVNEKPFF.

This clonotype showed up just a few times. The J gene is TRBJ1-6, the V gene TRBV9; 10 positions match TRBD1. J lost 6 bases, V lost 4 bases, and 4 bases had no gene match. Germline V gene data show CDR1 as SGDLS and CDR2 as YYNGEE. This CDR3 is 15 amino acids long. CDR3 sequence (DNA): TGTGCCAGCAGCCAGACAGGGGGCGGTAATTCACCCCTCCACTTT. This sequence encodes CASSQTGGGNSPLHF.